This TCR beta chain was sequenced during a study of T cells in Graves' hyperthyroidism and ophthalmopathy. Notes on the study in general: Model output signaled ophthalmopathy a median around 6.9 months ahead of onset.

Note on this clonotype: Its matching antigen is unknown. A clone one base away is much larger, so this may be a read error.

Stability of Graves' hyperthyroidism was defined as absent ophthalmopathy progression within 18 months. Hyperthyroidism had been newly diagnosed in patients aged 18 to 65, and its duration was under 2 months. Any patient presenting with uncontrolled infection, other autoimmune disease, pregnancy or lactation was left out. Amplification targeted TCR beta CDR3 regions from RNA transcripts. The TCR CDR3 was amplified in a first-round RT-PCR using the HTBI primer set. TCRdb called the multiplex PCR reads again in MiXCR, with one record for every CDR3 protein. This repertoire shows some 510,000 distinct CDR3 sequences, 46% found once; its top ten account for approximately 8.2%. Trimming took 7 bases from V and 8 from J, leaving 11 bases between them. The CDR3 spans 12 residues. Germline CDR1 SNHLY, CDR2 FYNNEI.

Sequenced input: peripheral blood or thyroid tissue (not recorded which). The sequence derives from a woman aged 18 to 35 with Graves' hyperthyroidism. J is TRBJ2-2 and V is TRBV2; D is unresolved. CDR3 sequence: CASTPRWGELFF. DNA for the CDR3: TGTGCCAGCACGCCCCGGTGGGGGGAGCTGTTTTTT.